The T cell receptor beta chain under discussion was sequenced for a study of siplizumab effects on memory and regulatory T cells. CDR3 size: 15 residues. Germline V gives CDR1 SGHNT, CDR2 YENEEA. Measured with immunoSEQ multiplex PCR; TCRdb has only the in-frame clones, and not every one. This sample has about 100,000 clones; about 93% occur once, and the top ten carry approximately 0.67%. This chain connects TRBV11-3 to TRBJ2-5; the match to TRBD1 covers 7 bases. Matching the DNA end better, TRBJ2-7 makes the J call doubtful. The sample comprised Tregs sorted from blood. This receptor was taken from a human donor in good health. CDR3 coding DNA: TGTGCCAGCAGCTACAGGACAGGAGCCTCCTACGAGCAGTACTTC. Protein: CASSYRTGASYEQYF.